Sequencing of this TCR beta chain was carried out in a study of T cells in Graves' hyperthyroidism and ophthalmopathy. RNA transcripts were the template for amplifying TCR beta CDR3 regions. Carried out on the TCR CDR3, a first-round RT-PCR used the HTBI primer set. Each CDR3 protein is one row after TCRdb ran MiXCR on the multiplex PCR reads. The profile covers some 600,000 distinct CDR3 sequences, with around 45% appearing a single time and 6.5% to 9% taken by the ten largest. Remarks on this clonotype: Its antigen is undetermined.

Overall study results and limits: A model of 13 V-J features distinguished ophthalmopathy from stable hyperthyroidism.

The CDR3 is made up of 14 amino acids. V was shortened by 6 bases and J by 9 bases, with 15 bases between the two germline ends. Germline CDR1 reads ENHRY; CDR2 reads SYGVKD. The sequenced sample was peripheral blood or thyroid tissue (not recorded which). The receptor was derived from a woman aged 18-29 years with Graves' hyperthyroidism. V is TRBV10-3 and J is TRBJ1-6; tentative D call: TRBD1 (6 bases). The CDR3 spells CAISHTGRASPLHF. The CDR3 DNA sequence: TGTGCCATCAGCCATACAGGGAGAGCTTCACCCCTCCACTTT.